This T cell receptor beta chain came from a study of tissue T cells after allogeneic stem cell transplantation (dated by TCRdb to between 2022 and 2023). Regarding the study in general: The study profiled TCR beta repertoires across many tissues from research autopsies of patients with and without GVHD, plus mouse models of GVHD. The human arm was a prospective observational study without blinding or randomization.

The time point label here, explained by the study, means: mouse harvest day 7 after allogeneic transplant. Mouse grafts combined 10^7 T-cell-depleted bone marrow cells with 10^6 splenic CD5+ T cells, given via tail vein injection. A major MHC-mismatch B6 (H2b) into BALB/c (H2d) model was used to model mouse GVHD, and tissues were profiled at day 7 or 14. On day 7 or 14 post-transplant, mouse tissues and retro-orbital blood were harvested with separate sterile tools for each animal, and livers were flushed before harvest. Before genomic DNA isolation with the DNeasy Blood & Tissue Kit, mouse tissues were minced using razor blades in buffered saline. The receptor library was made with the immunoSEQ multiplex PCR assay. TCRbeta CDR3 sequencing was done by Adaptive Biotechnologies at survey depth, reporting CDR3 sequences, V/J genes, productive frequency and template counts. TCR beta CDR3 regions were amplified from genomic DNA rather than RNA. The authors' pipeline ran thus. Jensen-Shannon divergence served to quantify pairwise repertoire overlap between tissues, with 0 meaning identical and 1 meaning complete divergence. Based on pairwise JSD values, tissues were grouped by single-linkage agglomerative hierarchical clustering, and the results were shown as dendrograms. GLIPH2 was applied to all patient samples using simulation_depth 1000, kmer_min_depth 3, and cdr3_length_cutoff 8, and only groups with more than two unique CDR3s were retained. A standardized tissue-overlap score was generated by extrapolating Jaccard GLIPH-group overlap across patients to a standard repertoire size of 1000 clones. To look at how diversity was associated with clinical or experimental variables, linear mixed-effect models were used, with tissue treated as a fixed effect and individual treated as a random effect. The clones in this table, taken by TCRdb from immuneACCESS, are in-frame only. Not every clone is retained; where verified, under half of the shortfall comes from an unresolved V gene, and the cause of the rest is unknown. Clonal size and the V and J genes are those of that table, whereas D and trimming came from the DNA. Across this sample there are 6,500 to 8,000 clones, with 50% seen only once. The top ten clonotypes cover 4.5% to 5.5% of the sample.

Remarks on this clone: What antigen it recognizes has not been identified. With a mouse as the source, gene names and germline sequences are drawn from the mouse. Read coverage stops 1 residue before the CDR3 terminus; the germline J gene supplies the remainder.

General study outcomes and caveats: In both patients and mice, T cells from blood and spleen covered only a limited part of the TCR repertoire found in tissues. Not many T cell clones showed up in more than one patient, yet clustering based on motifs uncovered repertoire signatures that were shared across patients in a tissue-specific way. Within patients, how anatomically similar tissues were was a major factor shaping TCR repertoire composition, regardless of disease or transplant status. The patient cohort was small and varied clinically, and sampling depth was recognized as a limitation. Which tissue TCRs were alloreactive or antigen-specific was not determined in the study, and some clones might have been persisting host cells.

Trimmed from V: 0 bases; trimmed from J: 2 bases; junction bases lacking a gene match: 0. CDR1 and CDR2 were assigned from the germline V gene (reference sequence) as NNHNN and SYGAGS. The CDR3, cysteine through phenylalanine, is 15 amino acids long. Part of the CDR3 DNA is given, 42 bases translated from base 1. The rearranged chain carries TRBV13-2 and TRBJ2-5; a stretch of 10 junction bases matches TRBD2. The specimen was gut tissue. The TCR comes from a female BALB/c mouse given C57BL/6 T cells with graft-versus-host disease after an allogeneic hematopoietic cell transplant. The CDR3 bases that were read are TGTGCCAGCGGTGATGACTGGGGGGGCCAAGACACCCAGTAC. The resulting protein is CASGDDWGGQDTQY. The whole CDR3 is CASGDDWGGQDTQYF.